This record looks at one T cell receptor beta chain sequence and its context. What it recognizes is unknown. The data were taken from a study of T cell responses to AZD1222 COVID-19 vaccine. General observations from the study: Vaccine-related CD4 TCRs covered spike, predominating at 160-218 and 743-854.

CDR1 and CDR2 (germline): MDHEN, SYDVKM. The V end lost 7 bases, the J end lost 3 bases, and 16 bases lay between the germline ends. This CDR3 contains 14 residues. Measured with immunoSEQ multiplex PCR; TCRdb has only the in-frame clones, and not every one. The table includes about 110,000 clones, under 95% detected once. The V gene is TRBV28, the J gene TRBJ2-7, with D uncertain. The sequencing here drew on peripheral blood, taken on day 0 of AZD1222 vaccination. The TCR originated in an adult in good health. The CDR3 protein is CASKGWAVNYEQYF. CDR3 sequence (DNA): TGTGCCAGCAAGGGTTGGGCGGTTAACTACGAGCAGTACTTC.